This TCR beta chain is drawn from a study of blood T cell repertoires in COVID-19. Overall study: COVID-19 samples collected from the United States, Italy and Spain covered acute and convalescent phases.

Method: immunoSEQ multiplex PCR; TCRdb's copy keeps in-frame clones and lacks some. The table lists some 400,000 clones, 90% of them singletons. This CDR3 comprises 15 residues. Germline CDR1 reads SGHNT; CDR2 reads YYREEE (reference sequence). The V gene lost 4 bases and the J gene lost 0 bases, with 11 bases spanning the gap. The chain joins TRBV5-4 to TRBJ2-1; D is ambiguous. Sequencing was performed on peripheral blood. This clonotype was sampled from a man younger than 35 with active or convalescent COVID-19. CDR3 in amino acids: CASSIRPSSYNEQFF. The CDR3 nucleotides read TGTGCCAGCAGCATCAGGCCCAGCTCCTACAATGAGCAGTTCTTC.